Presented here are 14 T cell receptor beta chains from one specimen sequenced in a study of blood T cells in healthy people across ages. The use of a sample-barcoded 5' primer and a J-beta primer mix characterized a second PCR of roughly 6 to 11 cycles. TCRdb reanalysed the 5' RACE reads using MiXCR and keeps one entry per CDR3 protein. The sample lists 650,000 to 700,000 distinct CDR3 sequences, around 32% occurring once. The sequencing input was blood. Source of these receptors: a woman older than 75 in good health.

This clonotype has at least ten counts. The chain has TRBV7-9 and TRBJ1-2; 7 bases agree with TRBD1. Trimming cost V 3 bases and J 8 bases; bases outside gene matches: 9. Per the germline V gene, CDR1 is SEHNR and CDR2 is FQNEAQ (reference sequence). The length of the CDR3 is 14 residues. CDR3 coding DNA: TGTGCCAGCAGCTTCAGCGACAGGGCTGGAGGCTACACCTTC. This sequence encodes CASSFSDRAGGYTF.

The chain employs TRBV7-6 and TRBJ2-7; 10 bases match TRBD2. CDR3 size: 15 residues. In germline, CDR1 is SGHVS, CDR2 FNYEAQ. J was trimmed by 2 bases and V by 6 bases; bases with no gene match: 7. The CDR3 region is CASRALGLATYEQYF. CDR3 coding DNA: TGTGCCAGCAGGGCCCTGGGACTAGCGACCTACGAGCAGTACTTC.

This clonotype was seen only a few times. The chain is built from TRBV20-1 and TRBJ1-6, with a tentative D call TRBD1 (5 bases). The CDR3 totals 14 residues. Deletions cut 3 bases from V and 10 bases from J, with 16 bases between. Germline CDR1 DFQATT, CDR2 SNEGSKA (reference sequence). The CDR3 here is CSARAGLLGSPLHF. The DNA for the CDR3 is TGCAGTGCTAGGGCGGGACTCTTAGGATCACCCCTCCACTTT.

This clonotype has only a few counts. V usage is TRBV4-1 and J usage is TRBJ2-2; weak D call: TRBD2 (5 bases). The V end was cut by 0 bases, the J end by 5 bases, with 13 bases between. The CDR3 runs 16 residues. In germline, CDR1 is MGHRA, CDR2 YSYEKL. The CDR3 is CASSQEERIKTGELFF. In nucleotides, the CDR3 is TGCGCCAGCAGCCAAGAAGAGCGGATTAAAACCGGGGAGCTGTTTTTT.

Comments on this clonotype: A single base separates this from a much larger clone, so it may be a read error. CDR3 bases: TGCAGTGCTAGAACTCCGGACAGGGGGCGCGTCGGGCAGTACTTC. It yields the protein CSARTPDRGRVGQYF. This chain joins TRBV20-1 and TRBJ2-7, with 11 bases aligning to TRBD1. This CDR3 is built from 15 residues. V gave up 2 bases and J gave up 9 bases; unmatched junction bases: 12. Germline V gene sequence: CDR1 DFQATT, CDR2 SNEGSKA (reference sequence).

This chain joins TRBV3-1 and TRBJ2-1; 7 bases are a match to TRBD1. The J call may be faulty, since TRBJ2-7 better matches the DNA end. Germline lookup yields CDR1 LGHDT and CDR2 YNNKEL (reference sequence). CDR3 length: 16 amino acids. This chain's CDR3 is CASSPPRQGPYNEQYF. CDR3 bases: TGTGCCAGCAGCCCCCCCCGACAGGGCCCCTACAATGAGCAGTACTTC.

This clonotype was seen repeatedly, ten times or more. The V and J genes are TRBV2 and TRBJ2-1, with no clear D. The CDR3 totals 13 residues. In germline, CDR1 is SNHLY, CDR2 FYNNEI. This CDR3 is CCSTFVSYNEQFF. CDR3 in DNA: TGTTGTTCCACGTTTGTCTCCTACAATGAGCAGTTCTTC.

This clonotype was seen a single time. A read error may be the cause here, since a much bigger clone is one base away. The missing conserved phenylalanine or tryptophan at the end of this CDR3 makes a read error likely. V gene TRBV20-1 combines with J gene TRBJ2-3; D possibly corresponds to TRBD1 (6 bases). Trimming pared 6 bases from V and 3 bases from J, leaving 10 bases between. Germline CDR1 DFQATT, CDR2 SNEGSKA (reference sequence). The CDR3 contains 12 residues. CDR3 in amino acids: CSAPGTTDTQYL. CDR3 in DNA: TGCAGTGCCCCGGGGACAACAGATACGCAGTATTTG.

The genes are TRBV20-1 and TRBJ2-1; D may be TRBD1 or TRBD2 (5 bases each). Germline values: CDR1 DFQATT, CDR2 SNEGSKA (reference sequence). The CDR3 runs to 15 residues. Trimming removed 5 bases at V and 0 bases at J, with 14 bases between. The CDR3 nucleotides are TGCAGTGCTTCCGGGACGTATAGCTCCTACAATGAGCAGTTCTTC. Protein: CSASGTYSSYNEQFF.

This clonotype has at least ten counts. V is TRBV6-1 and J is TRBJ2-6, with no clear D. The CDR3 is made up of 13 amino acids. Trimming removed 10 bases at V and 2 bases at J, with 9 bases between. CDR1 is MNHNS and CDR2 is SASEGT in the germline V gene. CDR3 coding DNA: TGTGCCATCACACCCACTGGGGCCAACGTCCTGACTTTC. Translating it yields CAITPTGANVLTF.

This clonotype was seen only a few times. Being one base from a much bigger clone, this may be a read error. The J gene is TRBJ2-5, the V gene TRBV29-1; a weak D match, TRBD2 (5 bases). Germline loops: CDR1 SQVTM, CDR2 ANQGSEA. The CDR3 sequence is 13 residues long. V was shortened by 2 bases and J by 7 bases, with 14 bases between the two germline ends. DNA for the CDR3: TGCAGCGTTGAATTTAATCCCCGGGGGACCCAGTACTTC. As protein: CSVEFNPRGTQYF.

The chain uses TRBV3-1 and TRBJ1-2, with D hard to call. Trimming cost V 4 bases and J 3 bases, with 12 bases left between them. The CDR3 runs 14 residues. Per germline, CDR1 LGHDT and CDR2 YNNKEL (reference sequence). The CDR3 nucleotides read TGTGCCAGCAGCCCCGGCGGGCTGCACTATGGCTACACCTTC. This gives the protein CASSPGGLHYGYTF.

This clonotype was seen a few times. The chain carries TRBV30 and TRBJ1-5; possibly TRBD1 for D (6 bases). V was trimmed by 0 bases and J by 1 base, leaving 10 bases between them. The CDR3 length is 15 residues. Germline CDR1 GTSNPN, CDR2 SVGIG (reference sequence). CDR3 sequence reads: CAWSVSTGSNQPQHF. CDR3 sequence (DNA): TGTGCCTGGAGTGTAAGTACAGGGAGCAATCAGCCCCAGCATTTT.

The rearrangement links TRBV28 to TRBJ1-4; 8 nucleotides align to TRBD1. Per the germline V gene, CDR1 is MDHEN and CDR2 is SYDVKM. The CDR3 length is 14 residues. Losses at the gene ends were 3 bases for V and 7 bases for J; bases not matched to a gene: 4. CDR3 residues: CASSLSDRAEKLFF. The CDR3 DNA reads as TGTGCCAGCAGTTTGTCGGACAGGGCTGAAAAACTGTTTTTT. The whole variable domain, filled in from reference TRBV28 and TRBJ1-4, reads DVKVTQSSRYLVKRTGEKVFLECVQDMDHENMFWYRQDPGLGLRLIYFSYDVKMKEKGDIPEGYSVSREKKERFSLILESASTNQTSMYLCASSLSDRAEKLFFGSGTQLSVL.